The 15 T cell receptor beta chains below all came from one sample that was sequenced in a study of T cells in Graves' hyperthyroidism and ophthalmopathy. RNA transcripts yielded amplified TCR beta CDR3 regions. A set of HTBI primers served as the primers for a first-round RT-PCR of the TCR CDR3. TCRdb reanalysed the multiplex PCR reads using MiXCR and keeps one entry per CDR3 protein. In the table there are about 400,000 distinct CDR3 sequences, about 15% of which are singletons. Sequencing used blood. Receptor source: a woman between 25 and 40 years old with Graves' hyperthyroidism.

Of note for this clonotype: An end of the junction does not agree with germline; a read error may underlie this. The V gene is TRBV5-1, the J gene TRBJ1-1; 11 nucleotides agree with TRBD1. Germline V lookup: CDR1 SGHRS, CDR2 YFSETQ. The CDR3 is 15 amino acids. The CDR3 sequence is CASSRTGGLNTKAFF. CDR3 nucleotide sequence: TGCGCCAGCAGCAGGACAGGGGGCTTGAACACTAAAGCTTTCTTT.

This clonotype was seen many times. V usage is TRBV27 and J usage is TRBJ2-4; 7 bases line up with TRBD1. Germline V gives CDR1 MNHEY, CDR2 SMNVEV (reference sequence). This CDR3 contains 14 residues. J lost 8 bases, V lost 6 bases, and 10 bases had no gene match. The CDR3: CASSPGQVSYIQYF. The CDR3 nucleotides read TGTGCCAGCAGCCCCGGACAGGTTTCCTACATTCAGTACTTC.

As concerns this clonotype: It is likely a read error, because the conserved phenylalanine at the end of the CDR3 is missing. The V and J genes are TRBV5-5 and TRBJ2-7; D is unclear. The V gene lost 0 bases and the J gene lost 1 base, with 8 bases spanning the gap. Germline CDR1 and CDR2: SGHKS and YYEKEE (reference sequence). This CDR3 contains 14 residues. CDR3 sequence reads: CASSLDGRSYEQYL. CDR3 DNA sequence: TGTGCCAGCAGCTTGGATGGTCGGTCCTACGAGCAGTACCTC.

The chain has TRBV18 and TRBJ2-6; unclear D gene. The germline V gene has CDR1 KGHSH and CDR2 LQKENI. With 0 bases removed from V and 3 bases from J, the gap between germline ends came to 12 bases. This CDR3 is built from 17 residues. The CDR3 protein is CASSPPGGSYGANVLTF. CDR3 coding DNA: TGTGCCAGCTCACCACCAGGCGGTAGTTATGGGGCCAACGTCCTGACTTTC.

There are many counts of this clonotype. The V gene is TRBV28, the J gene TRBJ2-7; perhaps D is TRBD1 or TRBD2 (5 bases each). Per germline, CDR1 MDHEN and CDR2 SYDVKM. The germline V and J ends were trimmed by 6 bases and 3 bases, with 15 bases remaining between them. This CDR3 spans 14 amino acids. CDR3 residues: CASRLPGPDYEQYF. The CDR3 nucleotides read TGTGCCAGCAGACTACCGGGACCCGACTACGAGCAGTACTTC.

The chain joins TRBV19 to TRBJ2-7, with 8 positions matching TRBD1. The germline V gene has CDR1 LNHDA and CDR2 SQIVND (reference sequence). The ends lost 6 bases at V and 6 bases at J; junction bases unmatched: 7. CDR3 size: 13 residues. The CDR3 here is CASSPLGTGEQYF. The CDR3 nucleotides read TGTGCCAGTAGCCCTCTTGGGACAGGCGAGCAGTACTTC.

The CDR3 here is CASSPANRRRGETQYF. The CDR3 DNA reads as TGTGCCAGCTCACCGGCAAACAGGAGACGAGGGGAGACCCAGTACTTC. The chain uses TRBV18 and TRBJ2-5; D could derive from TRBD1 or TRBD2 (5 bases each). CDR3 length equals 16 residues. Germline V CDR1 and CDR2: KGHSH, LQKENI. The V and J ends lost 3 bases and 5 bases respectively, with 19 bases between them.

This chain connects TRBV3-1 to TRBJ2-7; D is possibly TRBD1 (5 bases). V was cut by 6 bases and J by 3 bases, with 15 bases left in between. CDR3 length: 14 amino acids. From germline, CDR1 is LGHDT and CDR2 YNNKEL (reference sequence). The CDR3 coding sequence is TGTGCCAGCAGTCCGACAGAGGTGGGCTACGAGCAGTACTTC. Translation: CASSPTEVGYEQYF.

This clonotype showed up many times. CDR3 in DNA: TGTGCCAGCTCACCGGTGGAGCGGAGTAATGAGCAGTTCTTC. This gives the protein CASSPVERSNEQFF. The rearrangement joins TRBV18 to TRBJ2-1; D is possibly TRBD2 (5 bases). Germline V gives CDR1 KGHSH, CDR2 LQKENI. Deletions cut 3 bases from V and 7 bases from J, with 13 bases between. The CDR3 has 14 residues.

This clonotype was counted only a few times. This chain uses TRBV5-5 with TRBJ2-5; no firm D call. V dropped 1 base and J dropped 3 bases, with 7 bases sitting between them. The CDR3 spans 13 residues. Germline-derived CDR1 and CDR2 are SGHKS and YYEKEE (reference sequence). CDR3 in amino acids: CASSLYSEETQYF. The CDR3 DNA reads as TGTGCCAGCAGCTTGTATTCAGAAGAGACCCAGTACTTC.

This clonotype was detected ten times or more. Here the CDR3 DNA reads TGTGCCAGCAGTTTAGGCAGGGGGCGTGAAAAACTGTTTTTT. Translating it yields CASSLGRGREKLFF. The chain combines TRBV12-3 or TRBV12-4 with TRBJ1-4, with 8 bases identical to TRBD1. After removal of 1 base from V and 7 bases from J, the junction contained 2 bases not matched to a gene. This CDR3 region has 14 residues.

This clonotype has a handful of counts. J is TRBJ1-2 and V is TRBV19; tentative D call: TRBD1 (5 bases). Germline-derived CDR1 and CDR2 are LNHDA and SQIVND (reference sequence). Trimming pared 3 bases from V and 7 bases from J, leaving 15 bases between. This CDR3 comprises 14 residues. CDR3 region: CASSMRDVASGYTF. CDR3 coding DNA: TGTGCCAGTAGTATGAGGGACGTCGCCTCTGGCTACACCTTC.

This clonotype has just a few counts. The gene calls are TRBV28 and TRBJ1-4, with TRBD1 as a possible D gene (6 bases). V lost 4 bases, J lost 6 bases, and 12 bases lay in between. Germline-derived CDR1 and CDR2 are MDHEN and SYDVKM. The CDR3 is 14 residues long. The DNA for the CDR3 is TGTGCCAGCAGTTCGGGCGGACAGTATGAAAAACTGTTTTTT. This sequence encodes CASSSGGQYEKLFF. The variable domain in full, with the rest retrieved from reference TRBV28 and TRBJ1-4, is DVKVTQSSRYLVKRTGEKVFLECVQDMDHENMFWYRQDPGLGLRLIYFSYDVKMKEKGDIPEGYSVSREKKERFSLILESASTNQTSMYLCASSSGGQYEKLFFGSGTQLSVL.

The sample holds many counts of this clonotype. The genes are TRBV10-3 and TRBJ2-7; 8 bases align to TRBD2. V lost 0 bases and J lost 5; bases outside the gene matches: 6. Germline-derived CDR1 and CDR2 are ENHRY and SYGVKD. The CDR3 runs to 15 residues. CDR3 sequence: CAISESGGRLHEQYF. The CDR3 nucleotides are TGTGCCATCAGTGAGTCTGGCGGGAGGCTCCACGAGCAGTACTTC.

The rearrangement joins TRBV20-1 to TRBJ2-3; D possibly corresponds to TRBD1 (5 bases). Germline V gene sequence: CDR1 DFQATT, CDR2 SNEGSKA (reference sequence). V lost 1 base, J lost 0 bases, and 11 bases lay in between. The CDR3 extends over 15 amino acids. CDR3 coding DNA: TGCAGTGCTAGAGGGGGCTCGACTAGCACAGATACGCAGTATTTT. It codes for CSARGGSTSTDTQYF.